This T cell receptor beta chain is from a study of blood T cell repertoires in COVID-19. Across the whole study: PBMCs, B-cell-depleted T cells, or T cells were the source of the cDNA or gDNA that made up the material.

The table came from immunoSEQ multiplex PCR; TCRdb's copy has only in-frame clones and leaves some out. The data show over 350,000 clones, nearly 90% seen once. The CDR3 is 15 residues long. Germline CDR1 is SGHAT and CDR2 is FQNNGV. Losses at the gene ends were 3 bases for V and 3 bases for J; bases not matched to a gene: 1. The receptor was derived from a young woman with acute COVID-19. What was sequenced was PBMCs or T cells enriched from blood (not recorded which). The V call is TRBV11-2, the J call TRBJ2-1; 11 bases line up with TRBD2. CDR3 region: CASSFLAGGYNEQFF. The DNA of the CDR3 is TGTGCCAGCAGCTTTCTAGCGGGAGGCTACAATGAGCAGTTCTTC.